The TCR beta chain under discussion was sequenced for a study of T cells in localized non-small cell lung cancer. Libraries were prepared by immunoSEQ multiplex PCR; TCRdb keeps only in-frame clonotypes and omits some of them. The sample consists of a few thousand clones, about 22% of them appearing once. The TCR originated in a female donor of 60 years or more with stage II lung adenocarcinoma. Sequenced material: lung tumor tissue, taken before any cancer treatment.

DNA of the CDR3: TGCGCCAGCACGACAGTCGGGACAGAACAAGCTTTCTTT. Its protein is CASTTVGTEQAFF. This chain uses TRBV4-1 with TRBJ1-1, with 7 bases lining up with TRBD1. This CDR3 has 13 amino acids. The germline V gene encodes CDR1 MGHRA and CDR2 YSYEKL. V shed 7 bases and J 9 bases; nucleotides not matched to a gene: 11.